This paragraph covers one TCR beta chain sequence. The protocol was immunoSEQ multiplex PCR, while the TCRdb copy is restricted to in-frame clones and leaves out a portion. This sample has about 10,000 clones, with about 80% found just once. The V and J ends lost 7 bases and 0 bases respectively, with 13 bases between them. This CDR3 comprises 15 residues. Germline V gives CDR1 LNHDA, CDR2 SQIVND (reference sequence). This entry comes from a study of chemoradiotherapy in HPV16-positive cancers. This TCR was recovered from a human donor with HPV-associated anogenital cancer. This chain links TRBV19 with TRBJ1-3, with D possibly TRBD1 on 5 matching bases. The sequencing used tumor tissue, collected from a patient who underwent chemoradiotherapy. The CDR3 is CASNNRSYSGNTIYF. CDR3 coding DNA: TGTGCCAGTAACAACAGGTCTTACTCTGGAAACACCATATATTTT.